Below, 19 T cell receptor beta chains from the same sample are listed, as sequenced in a study of blood T cell repertoires in COVID-19 (dated by TCRdb to 2018 to 2021). Library creation used the immunoSEQ multiplex PCR assay. TCRdb took this table from immuneACCESS and kept in-frame rearrangements with V and J called. Such tables lack part of the clones; where checked against another copy, unresolved V genes explain under half of the gap, and the rest is unexplained. For this sample there are approximately 50,000 clones; more than 75% appear just once. Clones ranked in the top ten supply around 20% of the sample. Sequenced material: peripheral blood. These receptors were taken from a man over 45 with active or convalescent COVID-19.

This chain links TRBV15 with TRBJ2-3; 8 bases align to TRBD1. V shed 5 bases and J 4 bases; nucleotides not matched to a gene: 8. Germline V lookup: CDR1 LNHNV, CDR2 YYDKDF (reference sequence). This CDR3 spans 15 amino acids. The CDR3 spells CATSRTGGIADTQYF. CDR3 nucleotide sequence: TGTGCCACCAGCCGAACAGGGGGAATTGCAGATACGCAGTATTTT.

The V gene is TRBV5-4, the J gene TRBJ2-7, with TRBD2 identical over 13 bases. The V and J ends lost 4 bases and 0 bases, in that order; junction bases with no gene match: 10. CDR3 length equals 18 residues. Germline lookup yields CDR1 SGHNT and CDR2 YYREEE (reference sequence). This chain's CDR3 is CASSRPSTSGRASYEQYF. The DNA of the CDR3 is TGTGCCAGCAGCCGACCGTCTACTAGCGGGAGGGCCTCCTACGAGCAGTACTTC.

The chain combines TRBV12-3 or TRBV12-4 with TRBJ1-2, with no clear D. The V end was cut by 5 bases, the J end by 5 bases, with 12 bases between. This CDR3 is built from 13 residues. CDR3 region: CASSRTAGYGYTF. The CDR3 nucleotides are TGTGCCAGCAGTCGGACCGCGGGGTATGGCTACACCTTC.

V usage is TRBV13 and J usage is TRBJ1-1; D remains ambiguous. V lost 1 base and J lost 2, with 5 bases in between. The CDR3 is 13 residues long. Germline lookup yields CDR1 PRHDT and CDR2 FYEKMQ (reference sequence). The CDR3 sequence: CASSLAGNTEAFF. The DNA of the CDR3 is TGTGCCAGCAGCTTAGCAGGAAACACTGAAGCTTTCTTT.

The V and J genes are TRBV5-4 and TRBJ2-3, with D maybe TRBD1 (5 bases). Germline V gene data show CDR1 as SGHNT and CDR2 as YYREEE (reference sequence). CDR3 length equals 14 residues. The V gene lost 4 bases and the J gene lost 3 bases, with 12 bases spanning the gap. CDR3 DNA sequence: TGTGCCAGCAGCCACAAAAGGGGTACAGATACGCAGTATTTT. Translating gives CASSHKRGTDTQYF.

This clone was recorded once. The chain joins TRBV7-3 to TRBJ1-1; no clear D gene. Germline lookup yields CDR1 SGHTA and CDR2 FQGTGA. The CDR3 runs 15 residues. Trimming took off 0 bases at V and 7 bases at J, with 15 bases between the two ends. The CDR3 bases are TGTGCCAGCAGCTTAACAAACGGGGATCGGGGTGAAGCTTTCTTT. It codes for CASSLTNGDRGEAFF.

This rearrangement joins TRBV5-6 to TRBJ2-7, with TRBD1 matching over 8 bases. V gave up 4 bases and J gave up 3 bases; unmatched junction bases: 9. Germline loops: CDR1 SGHDT, CDR2 YYEEEE. CDR3 length equals 15 residues. The CDR3: CASSQGQASLYEQYF. The CDR3 coding sequence is TGTGCCAGCAGCCAGGGACAGGCTTCCCTCTACGAGCAGTACTTC.

V and J are TRBV27 and TRBJ1-6; no definite D call. Trimming pared 3 bases from V and 10 bases from J, leaving 10 bases between. This CDR3 has 13 amino acids. Germline V CDR1 and CDR2: MNHEY, SMNVEV (reference sequence). CDR3 coding DNA: TGTGCCAGCAGTTTCCGGGAGTGGTCACCCCTCCACTTT. Protein sequence: CASSFREWSPLHF.

The chain couples TRBV2 to TRBJ1-1, with D uncertain. Trimming removed 6 bases from V and 1 base from J, with 12 bases in between. The CDR3 consists of 14 residues. Germline CDR1 and CDR2: SNHLY and FYNNEI. The CDR3 sequence: CASRLTFQNTEAFF. CDR3 coding DNA: TGTGCCAGCAGGCTGACATTCCAGAACACTGAAGCTTTCTTT.

This sequence joins TRBV13 and TRBJ2-3; 12 nucleotides agree with TRBD2. CDR1 is PRHDT and CDR2 is FYEKMQ in the germline V gene (reference sequence). This CDR3 has 16 amino acids. V dropped 2 bases and J dropped 0; count of bases not matched to a gene: 0. CDR3 nucleotide sequence: TGTGCCAGCAGCTTACTAGCGGGAGGGAGCACAGATACGCAGTATTTT. This translates into CASSLLAGGSTDTQYF.

CDR3 nucleotide sequence: TGTGCCAGCCTAGGGGGGGTTCGGGAGACCCAGTACTTC. Its protein product is CASLGGVRETQYF. The V call is TRBV2, the J call TRBJ2-5, with TRBD2 as a possible D gene (7 bases). V shed 8 bases and J shed 5 bases, with 15 bases lying between them. CDR3 length equals 13 residues. Germline assignment: CDR1 SNHLY and CDR2 FYNNEI.

J is TRBJ2-1 and V is TRBV27, with D maybe TRBD2 (6 bases). The CDR3 is 14 residues long. Trimming cost V 6 bases and J 4 bases, with 13 bases left between them. CDR1 and CDR2 (germline): MNHEY, SMNVEV (reference sequence). CDR3 loop: CASSTGDLYNEQFF. In DNA form, the CDR3 reads TGTGCCAGCAGCACGGGAGATCTTTACAATGAGCAGTTCTTC.

The rearrangement uses TRBV18 and TRBJ1-4; D is unclear. The CDR3 has 14 amino acids. From germline, CDR1 is KGHSH and CDR2 LQKENI. V was trimmed by 5 bases and J by 7 bases, leaving 14 bases between them. CDR3 bases: TGTGCCAGCTCAGTCTCCGGGTACCTTGAAAAACTGTTTTTT. This gives the protein CASSVSGYLEKLFF.

This chain uses TRBV4-2 with TRBJ1-2, with D tentatively TRBD1 (6 bases). V dropped 0 bases and J dropped 5 bases, with 7 bases sitting between them. Germline assignment: CDR1 LGHNA and CDR2 YNFKEQ. CDR3 length: 13 amino acids. CDR3 in amino acids: CASSQDGQYGYTF. The CDR3 region has the DNA TGTGCCAGCAGCCAAGATGGACAGTATGGCTACACCTTC.

V is TRBV6-6 and J is TRBJ1-1, with D unresolved. Germline V gives CDR1 MNHNY, CDR2 SVGAGI (reference sequence). CDR3 length equals 14 residues. The ends were cut back, 0 bases at V and 6 bases at J, with 11 bases in the middle. In nucleotides, the CDR3 is TGTGCCAGCAGTTACTCGGAAGGTCTAGCTGAAGCTTTCTTT. Protein product: CASSYSEGLAEAFF.

The V and J genes are TRBV5-5 and TRBJ2-5; the D gene is possibly TRBD1 (5 bases). The germline V and J ends were trimmed by 4 bases and 5 bases, with 15 bases remaining between them. Germline V gene data show CDR1 as SGHKS and CDR2 as YYEKEE (reference sequence). CDR3 length equals 14 residues. The CDR3 nucleotides are TGTGCCAGCAGCCCAATGGGGCAATCGGAGACCCAGTACTTC. The encoded protein is CASSPMGQSETQYF.

This chain links TRBV12-5 with TRBJ2-7; TRBD1 might be the D (6 bases). The CDR3 contains 12 residues. Germline assignment: CDR1 LGHNT and CDR2 FRNRAP. Deletions cut 6 bases from V and 2 bases from J, with 8 bases between. The CDR3 nucleotides are TGTGCTAGTGGCCCAGGGGCCTACGAGCAGTACTTC. Translation: CASGPGAYEQYF.

This clone has only one observation. This chain joins TRBV2 and TRBJ2-7; 7 positions match TRBD2. Looked up from germline, CDR1 is SNHLY and CDR2 is FYNNEI. V lost 7 bases to trimming and J lost 0 bases; unmatched junction nucleotides: 15. This CDR3 has 17 amino acids. CDR3 nucleotides: TGTGCCAGCACCGTGCGTTCCGAGCGGGGTGACTCCTACGAGCAGTACTTC. Translated: CASTVRSERGDSYEQYF.

V usage is TRBV19 and J usage is TRBJ1-6, with D unresolved. The CDR3 contains 14 residues. Germline V gene data show CDR1 as LNHDA and CDR2 as SQIVND (reference sequence). Deletions cut 3 bases from V and 1 base from J, with 4 bases between. The CDR3 protein is CASSIPSYNSPLHF. CDR3 DNA: TGTGCCAGTAGTATCCCATCCTATAATTCACCCCTCCACTTT.